This T cell receptor (beta chain) stems from a study of identical twins. On this clonotype: Its specificity is not known.

Regarding the study as a whole: Abundant beta clonotypes from cord blood bore fewer insertions; memory repertoires lacked this pattern. The study found that models underestimated out-of-frame TCR alpha sharing in monozygotic twins.

In TCRdb, the 5' RACE reads were re-called with MiXCR into one record per CDR3 protein. The table lists 200,000 to 250,000 distinct CDR3 sequences, approximately 6.8% of them singletons. In addition, the sample was reused for a study of yellow fever vaccine responses in identical twins. That paper adds: A vaccine T cell response that seemed partly convergent and partly personalized was reported in twins.

This sequence was found in a woman between 18 and 30 years old in good health. The sample comprised CD8+ T cells sorted from blood.

The CDR3 region is CARSPQGGLTELAKNIQYF. CDR3 coding DNA: TGTGCCAGAAGCCCCCAAGGGGGGCTAACCGAACTAGCCAAAAACATTCAGTACTTC. The chain couples TRBV5-3 to TRBJ2-4; D could derive from TRBD1 or TRBD2 (6 bases each). TRBV5-3 is marked as an open reading frame, function uncertain. Trimming pared 4 bases from V and 0 bases from J, leaving 23 bases between. This CDR3 is 19 amino acids long.